What follows is one T cell receptor (beta chain) and its context. CDR3 length equals 13 residues. CDR1 is LGHNT, CDR2 FRNRAP, per germline. Trimming stripped 0 bases from V and 12 bases from J, with 14 bases between. Some clones are missing from TCRdb's copy, which holds only in-frame ones; the method was immunoSEQ multiplex PCR. The sample contains 60,000 or so clones, roughly 90% of which appear only once. The source of the sample is a study of T cell changes during pregnancy in multiple sclerosis. The chain joins TRBV12-5 to TRBJ1-2; possibly TRBD1 for D (5 bases). Sequenced here: peripheral blood, sampled before pregnancy. The sequence derives from a female donor with multiple sclerosis, enrolled in a pregnancy study. The DNA of the CDR3 is TGTGCTAGTGGTTTGGTAGAGCGGGGCCCCCACACCTTC. Its protein product is CASGLVERGPHTF.